This T cell receptor (beta chain) originates from a study of blood T cell repertoires in COVID-19. Study at large: Samples representing acute and convalescent COVID-19 were sourced from the United States, Italy and Spain.

CDR3 length: 15 residues. Germline values: CDR1 MNHEY, CDR2 SMNVEV (reference sequence). Germline trimming cut 5 bases from V and 5 bases from J; bases unmatched to any gene: 3. The method was immunoSEQ multiplex PCR; TCRdb's version includes in-frame clones alone and lacks a portion of them. This sample yields 70,000 to 80,000 clones, of which 82% are seen a single time; roughly 13% belongs to the top ten. The sequencing sample was made of peripheral blood. The V gene is TRBV27, the J gene TRBJ2-3; 14 bases line up with TRBD2. The clonotype comes from a woman at least 80 years old with acute or convalescent COVID-19. The CDR3: CASSLGTSGRDTQYF. CDR3 sequence (DNA): TGTGCCAGCAGTCTTGGGACTAGCGGGAGAGATACGCAGTATTTT.